Reported below is one T cell receptor (beta chain). This sample is part of a study of control samples from healthy donors and cancer patients. CDR1 and CDR2 from the germline V gene are SGHVS and FQNEAQ. CDR3 size: 14 residues. Trimming left V 4 bases short and J 6 bases short, with 13 bases between. TCRdb's table, derived via immunoSEQ multiplex PCR, lists solely in-frame clones and lacks some. The sample holds around 130,000 clones, roughly 88% seen once. The TCR sequence derives from a middle-aged man in good health. V is TRBV7-8 and J is TRBJ2-1; perhaps TRBD1 as D (6 bases). The source material was blood. The DNA for the CDR3 is TGTGCCAGCAGCTCCCAGACAGGATTCAATGAGCAGTTCTTC. This translates into CASSSQTGFNEQFF.